This T cell receptor (beta chain) comes out of a study of glioma-infiltrating T cells. The study's findings and limits: Non-neoplastic patients had below-expected tissue-blood divergence, while all gliomas exceeded expectation. Very few CDR3 sequences were shared between tissue and blood.

The iRepertoire nested amplicon-rescue multiplex PCR amplified TCR alpha and beta CDR3s from RNA. One-step reverse transcription and amplification started from approximately 100-400 ng of tissue mRNA or PBMC total RNA. TCRdb analysed the multiplex PCR reads with MiXCR anew, one entry per CDR3 protein. The sample contains roughly 120,000 distinct CDR3 sequences, roughly 24% of which appear only once. V was clipped by 0 bases and J by 2 bases, with 12 bases between them. CDR3 size: 16 residues. Germline lookup yields CDR1 MNHEY and CDR2 SVGEGT. This clonotype was picked up many times. Antigen specificity is unknown.

The receptor was derived from a human donor with low-grade glioma or glioblastoma, undergoing nonglioma brain surgery, or in good health (not recorded which). Input material: glioma tissue, nonneoplastic brain tissue, or PBMCs (not recorded which). V is TRBV6-2 or TRBV6-3 and J is TRBJ2-3; D remains unclear. The CDR3, as DNA: TGTGCCAGCAGTTACTCGCCAAGCGACCACACAGATACGCAGTATTTT. Translation gives CASSYSPSDHTDTQYF.